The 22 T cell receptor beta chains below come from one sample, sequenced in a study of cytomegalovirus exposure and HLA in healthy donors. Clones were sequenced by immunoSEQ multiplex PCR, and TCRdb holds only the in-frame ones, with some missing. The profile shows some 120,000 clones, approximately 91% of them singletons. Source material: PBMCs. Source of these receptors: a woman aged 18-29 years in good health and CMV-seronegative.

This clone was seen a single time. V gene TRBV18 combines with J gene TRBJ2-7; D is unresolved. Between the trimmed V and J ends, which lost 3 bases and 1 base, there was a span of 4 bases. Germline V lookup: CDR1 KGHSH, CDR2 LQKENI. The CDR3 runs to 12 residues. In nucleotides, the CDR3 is TGTGCCAGCTCACCTCTTTCCTACGAGCAGTACTTC. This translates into CASSPLSYEQYF.

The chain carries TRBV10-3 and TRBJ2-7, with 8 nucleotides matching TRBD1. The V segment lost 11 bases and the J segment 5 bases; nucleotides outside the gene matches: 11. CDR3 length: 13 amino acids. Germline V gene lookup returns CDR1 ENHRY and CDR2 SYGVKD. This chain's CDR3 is CAASRQGSNEQYF. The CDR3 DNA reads TGTGCCGCCTCAAGACAGGGGAGCAACGAGCAGTACTTC.

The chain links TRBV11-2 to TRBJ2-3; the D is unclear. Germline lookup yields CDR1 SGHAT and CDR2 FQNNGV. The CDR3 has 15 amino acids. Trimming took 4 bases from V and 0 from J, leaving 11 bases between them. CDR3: CASSYGASSTDTQYF. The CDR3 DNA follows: TGTGCCAGCAGCTACGGTGCTAGTAGCACAGATACGCAGTATTTT.

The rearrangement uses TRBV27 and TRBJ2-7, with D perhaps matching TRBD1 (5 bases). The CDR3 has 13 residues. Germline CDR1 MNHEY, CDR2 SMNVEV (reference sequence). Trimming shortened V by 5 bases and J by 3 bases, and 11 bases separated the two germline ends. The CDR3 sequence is CASSVGADYEQYF. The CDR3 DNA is TGTGCCAGCAGTGTTGGGGCCGACTACGAGCAGTACTTC.

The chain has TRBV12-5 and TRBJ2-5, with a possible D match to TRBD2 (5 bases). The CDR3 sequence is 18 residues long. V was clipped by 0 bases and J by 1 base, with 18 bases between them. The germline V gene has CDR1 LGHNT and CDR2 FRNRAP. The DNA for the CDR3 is TGTGCTAGTGGTTTGGTACGGAGAGGAGGCAGGCGCCAAGAGACCCAGTACTTC. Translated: CASGLVRRGGRRQETQYF.

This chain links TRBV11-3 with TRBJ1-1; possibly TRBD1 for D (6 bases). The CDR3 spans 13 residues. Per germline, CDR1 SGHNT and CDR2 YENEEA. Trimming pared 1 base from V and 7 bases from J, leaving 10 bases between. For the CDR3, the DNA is TGTGCCAGCAGCTTAGCGCGGACAGTTGAAGCTTTCTTT. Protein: CASSLARTVEAFF.

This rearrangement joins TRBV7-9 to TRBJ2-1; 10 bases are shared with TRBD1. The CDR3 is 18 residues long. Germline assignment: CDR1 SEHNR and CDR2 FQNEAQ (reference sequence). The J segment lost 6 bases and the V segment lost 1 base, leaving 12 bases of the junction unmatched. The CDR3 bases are TGTGCCAGCAGCTTAGAGGCGGGACAGGGGATAGGCAGCAATGAGCAGTTCTTC. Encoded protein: CASSLEAGQGIGSNEQFF.

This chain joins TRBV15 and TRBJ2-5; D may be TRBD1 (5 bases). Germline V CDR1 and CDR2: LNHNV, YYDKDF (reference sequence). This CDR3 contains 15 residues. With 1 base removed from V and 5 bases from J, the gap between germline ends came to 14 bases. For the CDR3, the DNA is TGTGCCACCAGCAGAGTTTCAGGGTATCGGGAGACCCAGTACTTC. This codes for CATSRVSGYRETQYF.

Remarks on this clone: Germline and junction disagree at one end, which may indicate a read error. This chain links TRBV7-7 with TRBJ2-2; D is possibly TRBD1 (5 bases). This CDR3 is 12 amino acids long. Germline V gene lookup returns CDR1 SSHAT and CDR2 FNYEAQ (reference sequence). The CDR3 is CASRSGTGELFF. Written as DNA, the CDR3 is TGTGCTAGCAGGTCAGGGACCGGGGAGCTGTTTTTT. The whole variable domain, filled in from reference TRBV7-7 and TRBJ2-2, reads GAGVSQSPRYKVTKRGQDVTLRCDPISSHATLYWYQQALGQGPEFLTYFNYEAQPDKSGLPSDRFSAERPEGSISTLTIQRTEQRDSAMYRCASRSGTGELFFGEGSRLTVL.

The CDR3, as DNA: TGTGCCAGCAGCTTGGAAGGGACTAGCGCGCGTGAGCAGTACTTC. Encoded protein: CASSLEGTSAREQYF. The chain combines TRBV5-4 with TRBJ2-7, with 10 bases lining up with TRBD2. J was trimmed by 7 bases and V by 0 bases; bases with no gene match: 7. Looked up from germline, CDR1 is SGHNT and CDR2 is YYREEE (reference sequence). This CDR3 has 15 amino acids.

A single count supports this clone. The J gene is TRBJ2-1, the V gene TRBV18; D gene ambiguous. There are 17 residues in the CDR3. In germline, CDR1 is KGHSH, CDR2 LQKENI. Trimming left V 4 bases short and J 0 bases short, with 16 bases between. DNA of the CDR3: TGTGCCAGCTCACGCACTATAGGCCGTAGCTCCTACAATGAGCAGTTCTTC. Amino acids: CASSRTIGRSSYNEQFF.

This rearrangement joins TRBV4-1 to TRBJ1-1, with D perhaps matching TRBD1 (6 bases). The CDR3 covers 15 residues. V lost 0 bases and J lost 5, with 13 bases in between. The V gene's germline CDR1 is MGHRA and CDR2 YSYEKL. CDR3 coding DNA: TGCGCCAGCAGCCAAGAAATCCGACAGGAAACTGAAGCTTTCTTT. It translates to CASSQEIRQETEAFF.

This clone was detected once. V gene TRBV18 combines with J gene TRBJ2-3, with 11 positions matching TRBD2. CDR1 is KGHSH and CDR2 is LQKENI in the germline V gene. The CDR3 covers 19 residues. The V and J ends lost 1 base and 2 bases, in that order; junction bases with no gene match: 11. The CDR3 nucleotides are TGTGCCAGCTCACCACGAGGGCGCGGGACTAGCGGAAACACAGATACGCAGTATTTT. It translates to CASSPRGRGTSGNTDTQYF.

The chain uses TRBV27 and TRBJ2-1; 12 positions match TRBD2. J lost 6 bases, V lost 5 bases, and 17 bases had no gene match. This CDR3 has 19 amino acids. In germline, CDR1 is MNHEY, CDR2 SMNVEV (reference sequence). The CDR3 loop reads CASSPNPGLAGFGGNEQFF. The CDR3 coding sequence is TGTGCCAGCAGTCCCAACCCTGGACTAGCGGGATTTGGGGGCAATGAGCAGTTCTTC.

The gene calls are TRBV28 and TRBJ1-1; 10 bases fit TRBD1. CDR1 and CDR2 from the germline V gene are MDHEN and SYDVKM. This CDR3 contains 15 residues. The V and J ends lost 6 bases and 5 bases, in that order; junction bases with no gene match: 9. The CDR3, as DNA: TGTGCCAGCAGCCGCATGGGACAGGGGCTTACTGAAGCTTTCTTT. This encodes CASSRMGQGLTEAFF.

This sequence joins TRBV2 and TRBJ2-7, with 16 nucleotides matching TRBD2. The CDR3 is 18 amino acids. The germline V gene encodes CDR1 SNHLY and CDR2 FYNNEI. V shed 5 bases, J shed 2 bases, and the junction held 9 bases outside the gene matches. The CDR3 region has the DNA TGTGCCAGCAGTCCTCGGGGACTAGCGGGGGGGAGCACCTACGAGCAGTACTTC. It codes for CASSPRGLAGGSTYEQYF.

DNA of the CDR3: TGCAGCGTTGCGATGGGAGGGTACCCATACTACGAGCAGTACTTC. It translates to CSVAMGGYPYYEQYF. The J gene is TRBJ2-7, the V gene TRBV29-1, with 7 bases identical to TRBD2. Germline loops: CDR1 SQVTM, CDR2 ANQGSEA. The CDR3 consists of 15 residues. Trimming at V came to 4 bases and at J to 3 bases, leaving 12 bases not matched to a gene.

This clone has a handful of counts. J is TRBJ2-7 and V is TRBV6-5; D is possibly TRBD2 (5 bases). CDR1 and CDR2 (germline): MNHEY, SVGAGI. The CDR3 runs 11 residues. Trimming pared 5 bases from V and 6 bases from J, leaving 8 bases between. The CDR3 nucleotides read TGTGCCAGCAGTACGGCGGGCGAGCAGTACTTC. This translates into CASSTAGEQYF.

The CDR3, as DNA: TGTGCCAGCAGCCCCCGGGAGGCGGGAGATTCCTACGAGCAGTACTTC. This codes for CASSPREAGDSYEQYF. The genes are TRBV28 and TRBJ2-7; 7 nucleotides agree with TRBD2. CDR1 and CDR2 (germline): MDHEN, SYDVKM. With V trimmed by 6 bases and J by 1 base, 12 bases remained unmatched. This CDR3 has 16 amino acids.

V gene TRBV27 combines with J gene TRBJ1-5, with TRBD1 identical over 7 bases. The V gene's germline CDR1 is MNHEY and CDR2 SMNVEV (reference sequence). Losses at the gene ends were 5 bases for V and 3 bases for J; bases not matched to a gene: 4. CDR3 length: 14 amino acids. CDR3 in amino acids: CASSHRGLNQPQHF. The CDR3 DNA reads TGTGCCAGCAGTCACAGGGGCCTCAATCAGCCCCAGCATTTT.

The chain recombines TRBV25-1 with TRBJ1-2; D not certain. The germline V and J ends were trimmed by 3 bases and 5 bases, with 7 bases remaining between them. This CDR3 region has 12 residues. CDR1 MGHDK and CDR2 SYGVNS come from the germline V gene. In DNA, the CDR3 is TGTGCCAGCAGTGATGGACTTTATGGCTACACCTTC. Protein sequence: CASSDGLYGYTF.

This chain's CDR3 is CAWSVWGRNEQFF. CDR3 sequence (DNA): TGTGCCTGGAGTGTTTGGGGCCGGAATGAGCAGTTCTTC. The chain is built from TRBV30 and TRBJ2-1; a possible D gene is TRBD1 (5 bases). CDR1 GTSNPN and CDR2 SVGIG come from the germline V gene (reference sequence). CDR3 length: 13 residues. The V end lost 0 bases, the J end lost 7 bases, and 10 bases lay between the germline ends.